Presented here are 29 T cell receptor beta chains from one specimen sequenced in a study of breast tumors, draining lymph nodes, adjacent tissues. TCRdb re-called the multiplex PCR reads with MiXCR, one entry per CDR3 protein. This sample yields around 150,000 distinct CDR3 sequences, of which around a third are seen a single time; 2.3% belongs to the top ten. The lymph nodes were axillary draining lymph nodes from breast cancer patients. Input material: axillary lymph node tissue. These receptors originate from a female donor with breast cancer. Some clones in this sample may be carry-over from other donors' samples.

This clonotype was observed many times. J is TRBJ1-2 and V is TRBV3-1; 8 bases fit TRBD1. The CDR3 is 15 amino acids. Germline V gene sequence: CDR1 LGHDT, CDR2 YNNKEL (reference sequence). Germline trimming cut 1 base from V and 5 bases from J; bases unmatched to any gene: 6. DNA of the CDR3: TGTGCCAGCAGCCAAGCCAGAGACAGGGGATATGGCTACACCTTC. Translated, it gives CASSQARDRGYGYTF.

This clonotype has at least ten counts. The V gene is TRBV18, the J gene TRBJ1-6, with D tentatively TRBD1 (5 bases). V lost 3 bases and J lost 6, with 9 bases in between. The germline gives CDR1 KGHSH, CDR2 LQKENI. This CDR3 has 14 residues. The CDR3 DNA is TGTGCCAGCTCACCTCGGGGGGTTAATTCACCCCTCCACTTT. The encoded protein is CASSPRGVNSPLHF. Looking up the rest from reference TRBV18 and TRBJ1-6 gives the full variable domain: NAGVMQNPRHLVRRRGQEARLRCSPMKGHSHVYWYRQLPEEGLKFMVYLQKENIIDESGMPKERFSAEFPKEGPSILRIQQVVRGDSAAYFCASSPRGVNSPLHFGNGTRLTVT.

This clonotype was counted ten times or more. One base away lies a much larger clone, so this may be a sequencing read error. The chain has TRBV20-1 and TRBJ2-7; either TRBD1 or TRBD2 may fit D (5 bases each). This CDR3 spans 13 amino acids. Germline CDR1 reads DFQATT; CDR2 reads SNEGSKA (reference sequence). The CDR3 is CSVQGTESYAQYF. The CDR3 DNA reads TGCAGTGTTCAAGGGACGGAATCCTACGCGCAGTACTTC.

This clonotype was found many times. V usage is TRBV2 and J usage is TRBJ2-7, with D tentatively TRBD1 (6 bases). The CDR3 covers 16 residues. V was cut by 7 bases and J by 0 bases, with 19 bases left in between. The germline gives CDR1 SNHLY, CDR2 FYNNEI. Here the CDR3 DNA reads TGTGCCAGCAAGCCTTGGCCAGGGGTCGACTCCTACGAGCAGTACTTC. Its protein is CASKPWPGVDSYEQYF.

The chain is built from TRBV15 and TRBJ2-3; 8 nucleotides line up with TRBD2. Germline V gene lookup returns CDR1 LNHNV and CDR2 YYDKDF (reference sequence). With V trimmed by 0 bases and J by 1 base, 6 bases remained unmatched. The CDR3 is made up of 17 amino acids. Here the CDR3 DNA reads TGTGCCACCAGCAGAGATATAGCGGGGCAAGGCACAGATACGCAGTATTTT. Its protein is CATSRDIAGQGTDTQYF.

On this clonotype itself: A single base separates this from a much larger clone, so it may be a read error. The CDR3 here is CASSGLAGSQGEQSF. DNA of the CDR3: TGTGCCAGCAGTGGACTAGCGGGGAGCCAGGGTGAGCAGTCCTTC. V usage is TRBV6-6 and J usage is TRBJ2-1; the match to TRBD2 covers 12 bases. The CDR3 spans 15 residues. CDR1 MNHNY and CDR2 SVGAGI come from the germline V gene (reference sequence).

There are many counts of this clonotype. CDR3 sequence: CASSLAPQGHEQYV. In DNA, the CDR3 is TGTGCCAGCAGCTTAGCTCCTCAGGGTCACGAGCAGTACGTC. This chain uses TRBV7-9 with TRBJ2-7; maybe TRBD1 (5 bases). This CDR3 contains 14 residues. The V end was cut by 0 bases, the J end by 5 bases, with 11 bases between. Germline values: CDR1 SEHNR, CDR2 FQNEAQ (reference sequence).

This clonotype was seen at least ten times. CDR3 nucleotides: TGCAGTGCTCAACGGCCGGACGGGGGAATATACAATGAGCAGTTCTTC. Amino acids: CSAQRPDGGIYNEQFF. The chain joins TRBV20-1 to TRBJ2-1, with D possibly TRBD2 on 6 matching bases. CDR1 and CDR2 from the germline V gene are DFQATT and SNEGSKA (reference sequence). Trimming cost V 5 bases and J 4 bases, with 21 bases left between them. The CDR3 extends over 16 amino acids.

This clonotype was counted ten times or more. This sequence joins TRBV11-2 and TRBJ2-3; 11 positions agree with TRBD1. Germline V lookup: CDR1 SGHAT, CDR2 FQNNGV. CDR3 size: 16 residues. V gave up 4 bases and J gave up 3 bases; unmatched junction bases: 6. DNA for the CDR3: TGTGCCAGCAGCTCGAGGACAGGGGGCGGGACAGATACGCAGTATTTT. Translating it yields CASSSRTGGGTDTQYF.

CDR3 loop: CASSQPNPTEAFF. CDR3 coding DNA: TGTGCCAGCAGCCAACCCAATCCCACTGAAGCTTTCTTT. This sequence joins TRBV7-9 and TRBJ1-1, with D hard to call. This CDR3 comprises 13 residues. The germline V gene encodes CDR1 SEHNR and CDR2 FQNEAQ (reference sequence). V was trimmed by 5 bases and J by 4 bases, leaving 11 bases between them.

CDR3 sequence reads: CASTQGSEAFF. The CDR3 coding sequence is TGTGCCAGCACCCAGGGGTCTGAAGCTTTCTTT. The chain uses TRBV5-5 and TRBJ1-1, with TRBD1 as a possible D gene (6 bases). V lost 6 bases, J lost 6 bases, and 9 bases lay in between. Germline CDR1 SGHKS, CDR2 YYEKEE (reference sequence). This CDR3 region has 11 residues.

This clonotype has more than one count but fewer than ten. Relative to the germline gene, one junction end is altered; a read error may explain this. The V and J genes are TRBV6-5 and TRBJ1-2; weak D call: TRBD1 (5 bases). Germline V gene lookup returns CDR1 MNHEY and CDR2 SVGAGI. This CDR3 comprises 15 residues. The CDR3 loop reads CASSHSPRGDYGYTF. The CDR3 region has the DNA TGTGCCAGCAGTCACTCCCCGCGGGGGGACTATGGCTACACCTTC.

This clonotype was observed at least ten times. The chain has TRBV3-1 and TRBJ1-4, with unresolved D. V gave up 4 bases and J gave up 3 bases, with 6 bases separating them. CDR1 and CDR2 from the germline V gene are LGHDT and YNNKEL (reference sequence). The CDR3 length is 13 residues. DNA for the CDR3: TGTGCCAGCAGCCCGAATGCTAATGAAAAACTGTTTTTT. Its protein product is CASSPNANEKLFF.

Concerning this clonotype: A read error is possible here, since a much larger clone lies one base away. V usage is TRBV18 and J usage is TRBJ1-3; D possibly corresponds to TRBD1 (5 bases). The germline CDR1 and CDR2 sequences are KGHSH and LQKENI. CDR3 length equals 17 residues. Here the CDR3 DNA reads TGTGCCAGCTCCCGAGTGACAGAATTCAGCTCTGGAAACGCCATATATTTT. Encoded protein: CASSRVTEFSSGNAIYF. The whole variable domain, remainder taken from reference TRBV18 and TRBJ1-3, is NAGVMQNPRHLVRRRGQEARLRCSPMKGHSHVYWYRQLPEEGLKFMVYLQKENIIDESGMPKERFSAEFPKEGPSILRIQQVVRGDSAAYFCASSRVTEFSSGNAIYFGEGSWLTVV.

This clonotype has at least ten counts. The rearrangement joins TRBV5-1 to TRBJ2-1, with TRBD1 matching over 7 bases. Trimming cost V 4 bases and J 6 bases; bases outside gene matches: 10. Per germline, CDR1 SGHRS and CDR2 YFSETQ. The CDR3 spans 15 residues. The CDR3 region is CASSHSGDSLNEQFF. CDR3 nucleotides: TGCGCCAGCAGCCATTCAGGGGACAGCCTCAATGAGCAGTTCTTC. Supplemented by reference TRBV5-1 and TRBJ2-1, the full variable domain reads KAGVTQTPRYLIKTRGQQVTLSCSPISGHRSVSWYQQTPGQGLQFLFEYFSETQRNKGNFPGRFSGRQFSNSRSEMNVSTLELGDSALYLCASSHSGDSLNEQFFGPGTRLTVL.

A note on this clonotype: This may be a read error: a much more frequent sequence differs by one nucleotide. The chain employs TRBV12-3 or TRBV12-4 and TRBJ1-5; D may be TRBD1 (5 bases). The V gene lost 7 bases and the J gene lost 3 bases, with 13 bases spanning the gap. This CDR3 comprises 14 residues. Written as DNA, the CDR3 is TGTGCCAGCAAAGTACATGGACACAATCAGCCCCAGCATTTT. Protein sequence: CASKVHGHNQPQHF.

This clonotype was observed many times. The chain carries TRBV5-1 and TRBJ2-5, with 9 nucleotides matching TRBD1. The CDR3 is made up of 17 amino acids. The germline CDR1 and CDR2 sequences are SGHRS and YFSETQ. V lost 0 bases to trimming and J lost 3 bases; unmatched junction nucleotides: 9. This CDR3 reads CASSLGLSTGGEETQYF. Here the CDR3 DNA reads TGCGCCAGCAGCTTGGGCCTCAGCACAGGGGGCGAAGAGACCCAGTACTTC.

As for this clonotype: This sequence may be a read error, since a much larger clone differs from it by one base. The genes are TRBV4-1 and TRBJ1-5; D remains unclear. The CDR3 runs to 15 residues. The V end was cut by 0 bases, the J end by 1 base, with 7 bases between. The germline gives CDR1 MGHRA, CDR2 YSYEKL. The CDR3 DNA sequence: TGCGCCAGCAGCCAAGATCGAGGCAGCAATCAGCCCCAGCATTTT. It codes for CASSQDRGSNQPQHF.

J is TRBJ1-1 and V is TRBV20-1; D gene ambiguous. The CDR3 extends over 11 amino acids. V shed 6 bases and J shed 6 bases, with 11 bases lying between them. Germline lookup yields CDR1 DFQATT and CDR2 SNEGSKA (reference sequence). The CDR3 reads CSALAAAEAFF. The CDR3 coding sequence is TGCAGTGCCCTCGCCGCGGCTGAAGCTTTCTTT.

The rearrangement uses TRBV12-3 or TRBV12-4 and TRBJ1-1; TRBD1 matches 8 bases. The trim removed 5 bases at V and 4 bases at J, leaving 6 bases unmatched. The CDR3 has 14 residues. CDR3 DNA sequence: TGTGCCAGCAGTCGAACAGGGGGATCCACTGAAGCTTTCTTT. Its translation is CASSRTGGSTEAFF.

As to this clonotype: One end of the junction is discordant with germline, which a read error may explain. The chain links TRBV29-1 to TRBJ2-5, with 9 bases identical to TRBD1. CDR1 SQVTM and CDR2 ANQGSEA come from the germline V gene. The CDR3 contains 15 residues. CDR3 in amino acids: CSVEGGTGLLEPQHF. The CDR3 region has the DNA TGCAGCGTTGAAGGGGGGACAGGGTTACTAGAGCCCCAGCACTTC. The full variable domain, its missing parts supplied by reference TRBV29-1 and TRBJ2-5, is SAVISQKPSRDICQRGTSLTIQCQVDSQVTMMFWYRQQPGQSLTLIATANQGSEATYESGFVIDKFPISRPNLTFSTLTVSNMSPEDSSIYLCSVEGGTGLLEPQHFGPGTRLLVL.

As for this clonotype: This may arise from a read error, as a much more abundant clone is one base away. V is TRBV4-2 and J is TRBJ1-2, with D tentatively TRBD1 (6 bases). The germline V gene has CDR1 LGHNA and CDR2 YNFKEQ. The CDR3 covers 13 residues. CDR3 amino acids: CASSQGRDNGYIF. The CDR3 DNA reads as TGTGCCAGCAGCCAAGGTCGGGACAACGGCTACATCTTC.

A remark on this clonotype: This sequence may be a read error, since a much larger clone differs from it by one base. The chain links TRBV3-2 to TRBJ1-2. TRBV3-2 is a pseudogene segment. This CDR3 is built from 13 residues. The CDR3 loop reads CASSNLRGRGYAF. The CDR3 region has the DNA TGTGCCAGCAGCAATCTCCGCGGACGTGGCTACGCCTTC.

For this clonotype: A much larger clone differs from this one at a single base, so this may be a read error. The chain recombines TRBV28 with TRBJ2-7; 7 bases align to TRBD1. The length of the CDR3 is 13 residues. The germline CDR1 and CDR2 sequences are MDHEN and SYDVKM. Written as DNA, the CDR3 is TGTGCCAGCAGTTGGGACAGCTCCTACGAGCCGTACTTC. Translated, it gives CASSWDSSYEPYF.

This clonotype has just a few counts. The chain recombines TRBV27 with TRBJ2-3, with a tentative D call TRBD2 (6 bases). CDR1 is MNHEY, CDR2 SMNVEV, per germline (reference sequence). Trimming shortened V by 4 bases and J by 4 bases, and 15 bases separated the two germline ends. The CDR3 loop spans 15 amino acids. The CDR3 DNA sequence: TGTGCCAGCAGTTGGTTGCTAGGGAGGTCAGATACGCAGTATTTT. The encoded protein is CASSWLLGRSDTQYF.

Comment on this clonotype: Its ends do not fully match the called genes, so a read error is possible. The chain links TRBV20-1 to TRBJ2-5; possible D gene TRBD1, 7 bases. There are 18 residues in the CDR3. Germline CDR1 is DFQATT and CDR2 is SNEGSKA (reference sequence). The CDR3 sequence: CSARFTGVAAGLRETRYF. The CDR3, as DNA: TGCAGTGCTAGGTTTACAGGGGTAGCGGCGGGTTTGAGGGAGACCCGGTACTTC.

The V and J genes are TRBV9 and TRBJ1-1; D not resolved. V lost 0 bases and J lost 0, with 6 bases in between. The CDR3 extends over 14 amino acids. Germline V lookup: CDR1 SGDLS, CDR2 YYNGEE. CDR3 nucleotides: TGTGCCAGCAGCGTAGGTCGATTGAACACTGAAGCTTTCTTT. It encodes CASSVGRLNTEAFF.

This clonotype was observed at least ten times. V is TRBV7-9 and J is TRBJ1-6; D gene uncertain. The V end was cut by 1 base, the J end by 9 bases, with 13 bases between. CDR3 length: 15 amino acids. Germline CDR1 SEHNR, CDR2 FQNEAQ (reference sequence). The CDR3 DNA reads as TGTGCCAGCAGCTTAGGAAGTGAGAACGGTTCACCCCTCCACTTT. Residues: CASSLGSENGSPLHF.

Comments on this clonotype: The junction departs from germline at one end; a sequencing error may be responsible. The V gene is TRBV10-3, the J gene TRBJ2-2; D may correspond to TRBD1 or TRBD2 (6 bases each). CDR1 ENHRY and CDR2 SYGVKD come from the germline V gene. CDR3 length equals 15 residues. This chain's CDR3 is CANSGGTRTTGELFF. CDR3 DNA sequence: TGTGCCAACAGTGGGGGGACAAGGACCACCGGGGAGCTGTTTTTT.